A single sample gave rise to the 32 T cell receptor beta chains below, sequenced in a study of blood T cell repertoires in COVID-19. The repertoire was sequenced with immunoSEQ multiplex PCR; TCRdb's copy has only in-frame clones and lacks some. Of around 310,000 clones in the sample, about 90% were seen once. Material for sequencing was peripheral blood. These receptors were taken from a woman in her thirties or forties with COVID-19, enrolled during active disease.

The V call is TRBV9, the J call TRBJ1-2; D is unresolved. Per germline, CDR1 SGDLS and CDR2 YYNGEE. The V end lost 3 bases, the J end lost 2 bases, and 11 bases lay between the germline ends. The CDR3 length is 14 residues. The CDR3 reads CASSDNFGNYGYTF. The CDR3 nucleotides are TGTGCCAGCAGCGACAACTTCGGGAACTATGGCTACACCTTC.

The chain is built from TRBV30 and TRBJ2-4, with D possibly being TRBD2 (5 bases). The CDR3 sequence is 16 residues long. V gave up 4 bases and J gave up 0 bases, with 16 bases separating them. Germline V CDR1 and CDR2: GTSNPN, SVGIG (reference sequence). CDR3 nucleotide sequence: TGTGCCTGGACCCCAGCGGCGGCCCTAGCCAAAAACATTCAGTACTTC. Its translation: CAWTPAAALAKNIQYF. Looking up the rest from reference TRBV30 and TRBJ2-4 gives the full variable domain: SQTIHQWPATLVQPVGSPLSLECTVEGTSNPNLYWYRQAAGRGLQLLFYSVGIGQISSEVPQNLSASRPQDRQFILSSKKLLLSDSGFYLCAWTPAAALAKNIQYFGAGTRLSVL.

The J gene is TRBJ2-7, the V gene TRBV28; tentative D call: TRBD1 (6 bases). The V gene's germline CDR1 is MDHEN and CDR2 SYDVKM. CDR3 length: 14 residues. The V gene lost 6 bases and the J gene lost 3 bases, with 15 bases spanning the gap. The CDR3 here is CASSSGTLVYEQYF. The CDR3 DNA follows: TGTGCCAGCAGCTCCGGGACACTGGTCTACGAGCAGTACTTC.

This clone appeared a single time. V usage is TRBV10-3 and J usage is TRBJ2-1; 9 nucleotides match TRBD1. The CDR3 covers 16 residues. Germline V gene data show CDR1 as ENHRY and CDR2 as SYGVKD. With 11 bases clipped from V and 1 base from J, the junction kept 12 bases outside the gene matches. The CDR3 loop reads CASSAPGQGSYNEQFF. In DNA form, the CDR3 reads TGTGCCTCTAGCGCCCCGGGACAGGGATCCTACAATGAGCAGTTCTTC.

The CDR3 region is CASSLNGYEQYF. The CDR3 DNA is TGTGCCAGCAGCTTAAACGGCTACGAGCAGTACTTC. The chain recombines TRBV7-3 with TRBJ2-7, with D unclear. Germline CDR1 reads SGHTA; CDR2 reads FQGTGA. The CDR3 runs to 12 residues. V was pared by 1 base and J by 3 bases, with 4 bases between.

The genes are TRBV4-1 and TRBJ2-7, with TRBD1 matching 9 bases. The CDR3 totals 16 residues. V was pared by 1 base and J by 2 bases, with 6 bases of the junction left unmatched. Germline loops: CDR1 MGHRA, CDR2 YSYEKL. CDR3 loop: CASSQVDRDRAYEQYF. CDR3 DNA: TGCGCCAGCAGCCAAGTGGACCGGGACAGGGCCTACGAGCAGTACTTC.

CDR3: CASSRKVAAGSYEQYF. For the CDR3, the DNA is TGTGCCAGCTCACGAAAAGTAGCAGCGGGTTCCTACGAGCAGTACTTC. The rearrangement joins TRBV18 to TRBJ2-7; TRBD2 is a possible D gene (6 bases). This CDR3 has 16 residues. The germline CDR1 and CDR2 sequences are KGHSH and LQKENI. Trimming removed 4 bases from V and 1 base from J, with 17 bases in between.

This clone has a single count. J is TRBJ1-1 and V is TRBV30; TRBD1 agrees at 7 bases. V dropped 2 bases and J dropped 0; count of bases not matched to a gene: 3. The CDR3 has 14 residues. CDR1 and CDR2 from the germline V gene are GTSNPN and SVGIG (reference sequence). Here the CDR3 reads CAWSHRGMNTEAFF. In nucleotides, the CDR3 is TGTGCCTGGAGTCACAGGGGCATGAACACTGAAGCTTTCTTT.

The CDR3 sequence: CASSLDLKTGEYTEAFF. DNA of the CDR3: TGTGCCAGCAGCTTAGATTTAAAGACAGGGGAATACACTGAAGCTTTCTTT. This rearrangement joins TRBV11-2 to TRBJ1-1; 8 bases align to TRBD1. The V gene's germline CDR1 is SGHAT and CDR2 FQNNGV. The CDR3 is made up of 17 amino acids. Trimming took 0 bases from V and 3 from J; bases not matched to a gene: 9.

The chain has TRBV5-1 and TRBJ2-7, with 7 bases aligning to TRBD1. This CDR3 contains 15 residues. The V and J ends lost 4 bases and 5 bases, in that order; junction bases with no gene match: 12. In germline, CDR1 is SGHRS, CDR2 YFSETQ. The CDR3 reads CASSLNGQDLNEQYF. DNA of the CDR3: TGCGCCAGCAGCCTCAATGGACAGGACCTAAACGAGCAGTACTTC.

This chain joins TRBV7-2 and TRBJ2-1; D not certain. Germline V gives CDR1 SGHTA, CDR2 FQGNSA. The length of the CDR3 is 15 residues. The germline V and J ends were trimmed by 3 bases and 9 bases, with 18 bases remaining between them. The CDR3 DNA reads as TGTGCCAGCAGCTTGGTTTCGAGGCCCGAATCTGAGCAGTTCTTC. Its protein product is CASSLVSRPESEQFF.

The CDR3 here is CASSSDRVASYEQYF. For the CDR3, the DNA is TGTGCCAGCAGTTCGGACAGGGTTGCGTCCTACGAGCAGTACTTC. The chain employs TRBV27 and TRBJ2-7; TRBD1 agrees at 8 bases. Germline CDR1 MNHEY, CDR2 SMNVEV (reference sequence). V shed 4 bases, J shed 1 base, and the junction held 6 bases outside the gene matches. This CDR3 has 15 residues.

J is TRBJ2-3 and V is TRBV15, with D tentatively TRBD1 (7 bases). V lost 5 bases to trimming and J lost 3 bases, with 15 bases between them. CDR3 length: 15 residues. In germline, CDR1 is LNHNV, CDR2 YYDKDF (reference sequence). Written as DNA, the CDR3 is TGTGCCACCAGCGGGAGGACAGGAGGGACAGATACGCAGTATTTT. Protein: CATSGRTGGTDTQYF.

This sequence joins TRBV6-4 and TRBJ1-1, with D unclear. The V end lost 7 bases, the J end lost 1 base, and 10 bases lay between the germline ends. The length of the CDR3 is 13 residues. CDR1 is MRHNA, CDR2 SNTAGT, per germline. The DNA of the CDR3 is TGTGCCAGCAAGCTACGGTGGAACACTGAAGCTTTCTTT. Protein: CASKLRWNTEAFF.

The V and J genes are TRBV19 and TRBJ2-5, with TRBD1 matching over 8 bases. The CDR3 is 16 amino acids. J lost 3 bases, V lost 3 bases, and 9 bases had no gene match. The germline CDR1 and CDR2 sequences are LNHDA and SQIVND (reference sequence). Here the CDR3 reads CASSIYARGRKETQYF. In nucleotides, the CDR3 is TGTGCCAGTAGTATTTACGCCAGGGGGCGAAAAGAGACCCAGTACTTC.

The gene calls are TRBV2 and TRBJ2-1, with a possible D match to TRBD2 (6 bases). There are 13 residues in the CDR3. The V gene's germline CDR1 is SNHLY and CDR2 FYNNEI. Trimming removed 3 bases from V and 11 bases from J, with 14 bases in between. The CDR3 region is CASSDPSRGKQFF. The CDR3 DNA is TGTGCCAGCAGTGATCCTTCACGCGGGAAGCAGTTCTTC.

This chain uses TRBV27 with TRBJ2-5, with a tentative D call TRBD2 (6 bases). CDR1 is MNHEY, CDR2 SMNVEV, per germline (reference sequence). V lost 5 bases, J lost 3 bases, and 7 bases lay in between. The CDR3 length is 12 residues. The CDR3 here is CASSGGEETQYF. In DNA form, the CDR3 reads TGTGCCAGCAGTGGCGGGGAAGAGACCCAGTACTTC.

The CDR3 is CASSEWLGEGTGQPQHF. Written as DNA, the CDR3 is TGTGCCAGCAGTGAATGGCTTGGGGAAGGGACTGGTCAGCCCCAGCATTTT. The V and J genes are TRBV6-1 and TRBJ1-5; D possibly corresponds to TRBD1 (5 bases). Trimming took off 2 bases at V and 6 bases at J, with 20 bases between the two ends. Germline V CDR1 and CDR2: MNHNS, SASEGT. This CDR3 is built from 17 residues.

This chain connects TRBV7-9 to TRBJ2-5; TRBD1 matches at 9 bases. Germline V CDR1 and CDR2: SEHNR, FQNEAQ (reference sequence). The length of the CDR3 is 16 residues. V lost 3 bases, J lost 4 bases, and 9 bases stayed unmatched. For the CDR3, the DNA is TGTGCCAGCAGCTTCCGTGTACAGGGGGCAGGAGAGACCCAGTACTTC. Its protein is CASSFRVQGAGETQYF.

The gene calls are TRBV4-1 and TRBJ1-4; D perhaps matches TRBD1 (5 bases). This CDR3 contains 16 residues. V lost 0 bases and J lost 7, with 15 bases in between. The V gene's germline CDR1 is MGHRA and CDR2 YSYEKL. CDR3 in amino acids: CASSQEGRGVVEKLFF. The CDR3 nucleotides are TGCGCCAGCAGCCAAGAGGGGCGCGGGGTTGTTGAAAAACTGTTTTTT.

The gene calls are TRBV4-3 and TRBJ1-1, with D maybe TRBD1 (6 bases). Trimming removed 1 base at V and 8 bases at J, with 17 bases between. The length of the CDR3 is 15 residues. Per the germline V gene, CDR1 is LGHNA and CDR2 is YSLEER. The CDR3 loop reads CASSQGAGVSLEAFF. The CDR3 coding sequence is TGCGCCAGCAGCCAAGGGGCAGGGGTTTCCCTGGAAGCTTTCTTT.

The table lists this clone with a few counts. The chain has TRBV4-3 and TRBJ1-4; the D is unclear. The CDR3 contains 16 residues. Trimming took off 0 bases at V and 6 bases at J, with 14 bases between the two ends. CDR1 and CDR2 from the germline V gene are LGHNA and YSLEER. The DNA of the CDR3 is TGCGCCAGCAGCCAAGATTCGGGGAGAGGACATGAAAAACTGTTTTTT. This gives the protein CASSQDSGRGHEKLFF.

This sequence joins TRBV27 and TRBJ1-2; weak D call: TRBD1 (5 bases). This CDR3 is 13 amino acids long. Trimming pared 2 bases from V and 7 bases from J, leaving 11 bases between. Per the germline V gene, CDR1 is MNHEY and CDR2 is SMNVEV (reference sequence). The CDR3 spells CASSLRQGFGYTF. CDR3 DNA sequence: TGTGCCAGCAGTTTAAGGCAGGGCTTTGGCTACACCTTC.

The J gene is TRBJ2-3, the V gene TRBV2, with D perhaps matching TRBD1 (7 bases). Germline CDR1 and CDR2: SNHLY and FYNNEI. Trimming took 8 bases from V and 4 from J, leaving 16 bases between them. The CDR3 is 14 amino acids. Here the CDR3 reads CASDSQGGADTQYF. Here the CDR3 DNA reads TGTGCCAGCGATTCTCAGGGGGGAGCAGATACGCAGTATTTT.

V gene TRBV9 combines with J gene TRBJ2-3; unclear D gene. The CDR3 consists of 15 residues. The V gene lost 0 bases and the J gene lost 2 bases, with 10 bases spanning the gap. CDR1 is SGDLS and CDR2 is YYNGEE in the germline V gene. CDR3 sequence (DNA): TGTGCCAGCAGCGTAGCTGGCCAGATCACAGATACGCAGTATTTT. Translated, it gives CASSVAGQITDTQYF. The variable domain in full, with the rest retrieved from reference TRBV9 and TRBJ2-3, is DSGVTQTPKHLITATGQRVTLRCSPRSGDLSVYWYQQSLDQGLQFLIQYYNGEERAKGNILERFSAQQFPDLHSELNLSSLELGDSALYFCASSVAGQITDTQYFGPGTRLTVL.

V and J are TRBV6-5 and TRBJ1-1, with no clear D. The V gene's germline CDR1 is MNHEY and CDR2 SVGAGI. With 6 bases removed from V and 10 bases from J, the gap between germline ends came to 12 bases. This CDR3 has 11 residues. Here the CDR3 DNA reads TGTGCCAGCAGCCCCACCTACCTAGCTTTCTTT. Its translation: CASSPTYLAFF.

The CDR3: CATSTGTGDTDTQYF. CDR3 nucleotide sequence: TGTGCCACCAGTACCGGGACAGGAGACACAGATACGCAGTATTTT. V gene TRBV24-1 combines with J gene TRBJ2-3; 8 nucleotides line up with TRBD1. This CDR3 is built from 15 residues. After removal of 6 bases from V and 2 bases from J, the junction contained 6 bases not matched to a gene. The germline V gene has CDR1 KGHDR and CDR2 SFDVKD.

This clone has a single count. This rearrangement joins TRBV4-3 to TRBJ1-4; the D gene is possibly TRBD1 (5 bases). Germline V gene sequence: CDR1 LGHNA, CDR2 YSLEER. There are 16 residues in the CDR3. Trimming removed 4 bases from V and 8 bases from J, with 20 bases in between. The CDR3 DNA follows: TGCGCCAGCAGCCTCTCCGGGGAGGGGATCAACGAAAAACTGTTTTTT. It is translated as CASSLSGEGINEKLFF.

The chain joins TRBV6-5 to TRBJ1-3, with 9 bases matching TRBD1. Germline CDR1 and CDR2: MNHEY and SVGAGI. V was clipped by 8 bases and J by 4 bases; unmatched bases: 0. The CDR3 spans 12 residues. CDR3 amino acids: CASGQGGNTIYF. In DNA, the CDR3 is TGTGCCAGCGGACAGGGGGGAAACACCATATATTTT.

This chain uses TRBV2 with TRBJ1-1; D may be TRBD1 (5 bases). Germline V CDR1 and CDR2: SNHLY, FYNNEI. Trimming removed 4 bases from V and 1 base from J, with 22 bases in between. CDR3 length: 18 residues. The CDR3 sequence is CASSVKGQGGGTNTEAFF. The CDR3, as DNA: TGTGCCAGCAGTGTCAAGGGTCAGGGCGGAGGGACGAACACTGAAGCTTTCTTT.

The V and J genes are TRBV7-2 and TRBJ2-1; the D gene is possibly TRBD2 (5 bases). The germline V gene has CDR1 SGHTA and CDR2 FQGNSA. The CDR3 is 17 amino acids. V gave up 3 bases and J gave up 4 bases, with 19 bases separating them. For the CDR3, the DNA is TGTGCCAGCAGCTTTCGGTCCACGCGAGGGTTATACAATGAGCAGTTCTTC. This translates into CASSFRSTRGLYNEQFF.

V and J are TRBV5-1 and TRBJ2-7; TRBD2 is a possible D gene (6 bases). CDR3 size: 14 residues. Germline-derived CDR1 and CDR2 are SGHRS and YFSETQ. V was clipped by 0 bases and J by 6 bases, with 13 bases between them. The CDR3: CASSLGGGIGEQYF. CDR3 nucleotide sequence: TGCGCCAGCAGCTTGGGGGGAGGTATAGGCGAGCAGTACTTC.